This TCR beta chain was obtained from a study of regulatory T cells in long-lasting Graves disease. Study-level background: Positivity for TSH receptor antibodies plus over 5 years of antithyroid drugs meant persistent Graves' disease. General study results and limits: Among samples with persistent disease, TRBV28, TRBJ1-2 and TRBJ2-5 were favored.

The time point is: persistent/refractory GD, antithyroid drugs over 5 years with positive TRAb. With RNA extracted from PBMCs as input, the TCR library was made. Investigators prepared the TCR beta libraries by applying iRepertoire HTBI primers and Arm-PCR of CDR3 regions. TCRdb itself ran the multiplex PCR reads through MiXCR, one entry per CDR3 protein. Altogether about 470,000 distinct CDR3 sequences are present, less than 25% being singletons, with the ten largest covering 6.5% to 10%. V lost 5 bases and J lost 2, with 15 bases in between. Germline V gene lookup returns CDR1 MNHEY and CDR2 SMNVEV (reference sequence). The CDR3 is 15 residues long. Only a few counts were recorded for this clonotype. The antigen remains undetermined.

Specimen: peripheral blood mononuclear cells (PBMCs), collected when the disease was refractory, from a patient treated with antithyroid drugs. The TCR sequence derives from a female donor with Graves disease. This rearrangement joins TRBV27 to TRBJ2-5, with D possibly called TRBD1 or TRBD2 (5 bases each). The CDR3 nucleotides read TGTGCCAGCAGTCCCCTGGGACCCGCTCAAGAGACCCAGTACTTC. This encodes CASSPLGPAQETQYF.